The 27 T cell receptor beta chains below all came from one sample that was sequenced in a study of blood T cell repertoires in COVID-19. Here immunoSEQ multiplex PCR was the method, and the copy in TCRdb shows in-frame clones only, minus some. In the table there are under 200,000 clones, more than 80% of which are singletons. What was sequenced was PBMCs or T cells enriched from blood (not recorded which). The receptors shown here come from a young woman who had recovered from COVID-19.

This chain connects TRBV7-9 to TRBJ1-2; 7 bases map to TRBD1. CDR3 length: 13 residues. Germline loops: CDR1 SEHNR, CDR2 FQNEAQ (reference sequence). With 6 bases clipped from V and 6 bases from J, the junction kept 7 bases outside the gene matches. The CDR3 is CASRANTGDGYTF. Here the CDR3 DNA reads TGTGCCAGCAGGGCAAACACAGGGGATGGCTACACCTTC.

The V call is TRBV4-1, the J call TRBJ1-2, with 8 bases fitting TRBD1. The trim removed 0 bases at V and 4 bases at J, leaving 7 bases unmatched. Per germline, CDR1 MGHRA and CDR2 YSYEKL. The length of the CDR3 is 16 residues. Here the CDR3 DNA reads TGCGCCAGCAGCCAAGACACAGGGGGAACTCGCTATGGCTACACCTTC. Its protein is CASSQDTGGTRYGYTF.

The CDR3 DNA reads as TGTGCCAGCAGCCAAGTGCGGGGATTCGTGGAGACCCAGTACTTC. Protein product: CASSQVRGFVETQYF. V usage is TRBV3-1 (or the pseudogene TRBV3-2) and J usage is TRBJ2-5, with D possibly TRBD2 on 6 matching bases. The length of the CDR3 is 15 residues. Germline V gene data show CDR1 as LGHDT and CDR2 as YNNKEL (reference sequence). V dropped 1 base and J dropped 5 bases, with 14 bases sitting between them.

The rearrangement links TRBV3-1 (or the pseudogene TRBV3-2) to TRBJ1-2; no definite D call. Trimming left V 1 base short and J 4 bases short, with 13 bases between. The germline CDR1 and CDR2 sequences are LGHDT and YNNKEL (reference sequence). The CDR3 runs to 15 residues. The CDR3 sequence is CASSQVGSILYGYTF. The CDR3 DNA reads TGTGCCAGCAGCCAAGTGGGCTCCATCCTCTATGGCTACACCTTC.

This clone has only a few counts. The chain employs TRBV5-8 and TRBJ1-6; TRBD1 might be the D (6 bases). There are 13 residues in the CDR3. Trimming pared 7 bases from V and 9 bases from J, leaving 14 bases between. Germline loops: CDR1 SGHTS, CDR2 YDEGEE. The CDR3 spells CASGKTGVSPLHF. The CDR3 DNA reads TGTGCCAGCGGAAAGACAGGTGTTTCACCCCTCCACTTT. Full variable domain (remainder filled in from reference TRBV5-8 and TRBJ1-6): EAGVTQSPTHLIKTRGQQATLRCSPISGHTSVYWYQQALGLGLQFLLWYDEGEERNRGNFPPRFSGRQFPNYSSELNVNALELEDSALYLCASGKTGVSPLHFGNGTRLTVT.

The J gene is TRBJ1-4, the V gene TRBV3-1 (or the pseudogene TRBV3-2); D is uncertain. This CDR3 region has 13 residues. V shed 4 bases and J shed 8 bases, with 11 bases lying between them. Per germline, CDR1 LGHDT and CDR2 YNNKEL (reference sequence). The CDR3, as DNA: TGTGCCAGCAGCCGGGAGAGCGAGGAAAAACTGTTTTTT. It encodes CASSRESEEKLFF.

V is TRBV5-1 and J is TRBJ2-3; 7 nucleotides agree with TRBD2. Germline values: CDR1 SGHRS, CDR2 YFSETQ. With 3 bases clipped from V and 0 bases from J, the junction kept 4 bases outside the gene matches. The CDR3 spans 15 residues. CDR3 sequence (DNA): TGCGCCAGCAGCTCGGGACTACCTAGCACAGATACGCAGTATTTT. Translation: CASSSGLPSTDTQYF.

V usage is TRBV27 and J usage is TRBJ2-3, with 9 positions matching TRBD2. Germline-derived CDR1 and CDR2 are MNHEY and SMNVEV (reference sequence). The trim removed 6 bases at V and 0 bases at J, leaving 4 bases unmatched. The CDR3 contains 15 residues. The CDR3 loop is CASRPGLASTDTQYF. The CDR3, as DNA: TGTGCCAGCAGGCCGGGACTAGCTAGCACAGATACGCAGTATTTT.

The chain links TRBV6-5 to TRBJ1-2; the match to TRBD1 covers 7 bases. The CDR3 sequence is 14 residues long. Trimming at V came to 6 bases and at J to 5 bases, leaving 9 bases not matched to a gene. Germline values: CDR1 MNHEY, CDR2 SVGAGI. The CDR3 DNA reads TGTGCCAGCAGGACCGACAGGGAACAGTATGGCTACACCTTC. Protein product: CASRTDREQYGYTF.

This clone has only a few counts. CDR3 amino acids: CATSDGAQTGGGTEAFF. The CDR3 coding sequence is TGTGCCACCAGTGATGGCGCACAAACAGGGGGCGGCACTGAAGCTTTCTTT. This chain joins TRBV24-1 and TRBJ1-1; 9 bases agree with TRBD1. The CDR3 runs 17 residues. The junction had 11 bases not matched to a gene; V was cut back by 3 bases and J by 4 bases. Germline lookup yields CDR1 KGHDR and CDR2 SFDVKD.

The CDR3 DNA sequence: TGTGCCAGTAGTACCAGATCTAGCGGGGGGGCCTGGAATGAGCAGTTCTTC. It is translated as CASSTRSSGGAWNEQFF. The J gene is TRBJ2-1, the V gene TRBV19; TRBD2 aligns across 12 bases. From germline, CDR1 is LNHDA and CDR2 SQIVND (reference sequence). This CDR3 comprises 17 residues. V lost 4 bases to trimming and J lost 7 bases; unmatched junction nucleotides: 11.

V and J are TRBV19 and TRBJ1-5, with 9 bases that match TRBD1. Per the germline V gene, CDR1 is LNHDA and CDR2 is SQIVND (reference sequence). The V segment lost 5 bases and the J segment 0 bases; nucleotides outside the gene matches: 5. This CDR3 is built from 16 residues. The CDR3 sequence is CASSDRGKYSNQPQHF. CDR3 DNA: TGTGCCAGTAGTGACAGGGGGAAATATAGCAATCAGCCCCAGCATTTT.

The chain has TRBV7-9 and TRBJ1-3, with D possibly being TRBD1 (6 bases). Trimming removed 5 bases from V and 4 bases from J, with 15 bases in between. The V gene's germline CDR1 is SEHNR and CDR2 FQNEAQ (reference sequence). This CDR3 contains 15 residues. The CDR3 spells CASSRTRGTGNTIYF. As DNA, the CDR3 is TGTGCCAGCAGCCGAACCAGGGGAACAGGAAACACCATATATTTT.

The genes are TRBV19 and TRBJ2-4, with unresolved D. Germline CDR1 is LNHDA and CDR2 is SQIVND (reference sequence). This CDR3 comprises 13 residues. The V end lost 2 bases, the J end lost 7 bases, and 9 bases lay between the germline ends. The CDR3 reads CASSISQANIQYF. The CDR3 DNA follows: TGTGCCAGTAGTATATCCCAGGCCAACATTCAGTACTTC.

The chain uses TRBV9 and TRBJ2-1; D perhaps matches TRBD2 (6 bases). CDR3 length: 14 amino acids. The V end lost 0 bases, the J end lost 9 bases, and 13 bases lay between the germline ends. CDR1 SGDLS and CDR2 YYNGEE come from the germline V gene. This CDR3 reads CASSVGAGSGEQFF. In DNA form, the CDR3 reads TGTGCCAGCAGCGTAGGGGCGGGGTCCGGTGAGCAGTTCTTC.

The chain links TRBV7-9 to TRBJ2-1; D is perhaps TRBD2 (5 bases). CDR1 SEHNR and CDR2 FQNEAQ come from the germline V gene (reference sequence). This CDR3 has 13 residues. V lost 5 bases, J lost 8 bases, and 13 bases lay in between. The CDR3 region has the DNA TGTGCCAGCAGCCCCGAAGGGAGCGATGAGCAGTTCTTC. Translated, it gives CASSPEGSDEQFF.

The genes are TRBV2 and TRBJ2-2, with TRBD2 identical over 8 bases. Germline V gene sequence: CDR1 SNHLY, CDR2 FYNNEI. The CDR3 is 14 amino acids. J gave up 5 bases and V 6 bases, and 5 bases lay outside the gene matches. The CDR3 region is CASSETGGTGELFF. The DNA of the CDR3 is TGTGCCAGCAGCGAAACGGGGGGGACCGGGGAGCTGTTTTTT.

The chain combines TRBV6-5 with TRBJ2-3, with D perhaps TRBD1 (5 bases). The CDR3 is 14 residues long. CDR1 and CDR2 (germline): MNHEY, SVGAGI. The V end was cut by 3 bases, the J end by 1 base, with 8 bases between. The CDR3 nucleotides read TGTGCCAGCAGTTATTTAGGGGGCACAGATACGCAGTATTTT. This sequence encodes CASSYLGGTDTQYF.

The chain links TRBV6-5 to TRBJ1-1; D perhaps matches TRBD1 (5 bases). Trimming pared 7 bases from V and 1 base from J, leaving 13 bases between. Looked up from germline, CDR1 is MNHEY and CDR2 is SVGAGI. This CDR3 contains 14 residues. CDR3 coding DNA: TGTGCCAGCATTAGCCCAGGACAGAACACTGAAGCTTTCTTT. Translated: CASISPGQNTEAFF.

The chain employs TRBV6-6 and TRBJ1-3; D unresolved. Trimming removed 5 bases from V and 2 bases from J, with 13 bases in between. The CDR3 covers 15 residues. CDR1 MNHNY and CDR2 SVGAGI come from the germline V gene (reference sequence). CDR3 DNA sequence: TGTGCCAGCAGTCCCTCGACGAGGCCTGGAAACACCATATATTTT. Encoded protein: CASSPSTRPGNTIYF.

CDR3 nucleotides: TGTGCCAGTAGTACTACAGGGGTAAGGACCGGGGAGCTGTTTTTT. It is translated as CASSTTGVRTGELFF. The V gene is TRBV19, the J gene TRBJ2-2, with 7 bases lining up with TRBD1. V trimming: 4 bases; J trimming: 5 bases; junction bases outside the gene matches: 7. Germline V gene data show CDR1 as LNHDA and CDR2 as SQIVND (reference sequence). The CDR3 spans 15 residues. The whole variable domain, filled in from reference TRBV19 and TRBJ2-2, reads DGGITQSPKYLFRKEGQNVTLSCEQNLNHDAMYWYRQDPGQGLRLIYYSQIVNDFQKGDIAEGYSVSREKKESFPLTVTSAQKNPTAFYLCASSTTGVRTGELFFGEGSRLTVL.

The chain couples TRBV28 to TRBJ2-2; D is undetermined. V was shortened by 7 bases and J by 0 bases, with 9 bases between the two germline ends. Germline CDR1 is MDHEN and CDR2 is SYDVKM. The CDR3 totals 14 residues. The CDR3, as DNA: TGTGCCAGCAAGCCAGGTACGAACACCGGGGAGCTGTTTTTT. It specifies CASKPGTNTGELFF.

Concerning this clone itself: Other nucleotide sequences from this sample produce the same CDR3. The chain employs TRBV27 and TRBJ1-2, with D tentatively TRBD1 (5 bases). Trimming removed 5 bases at V and 2 bases at J, with 9 bases between. This CDR3 comprises 13 residues. Germline assignment: CDR1 MNHEY and CDR2 SMNVEV (reference sequence). CDR3 nucleotides: TGTGCCAGCAGTCTGACAGCGAACTATGGCTACACCTTC. As protein: CASSLTANYGYTF.

The chain carries TRBV5-1 and TRBJ1-5; no clear D. CDR3 length: 15 amino acids. Between the trimmed V and J ends, which lost 0 bases and 0 bases, there was a span of 7 bases. The germline V gene has CDR1 SGHRS and CDR2 YFSETQ. The CDR3 loop reads CASSLAGDSNQPQHF. The CDR3 DNA reads as TGCGCCAGCAGCTTGGCCGGGGATAGCAATCAGCCCCAGCATTTT.

The chain carries TRBV30 and TRBJ2-7, with 8 nucleotides matching TRBD2. The germline CDR1 and CDR2 sequences are GTSNPN and SVGIG (reference sequence). The J segment lost 2 bases and the V segment lost 0 bases, leaving 6 bases of the junction unmatched. The CDR3 is 15 amino acids. This CDR3 reads CAWSVVAGGAYEQYF. The CDR3 DNA reads TGTGCCTGGAGTGTTGTTGCGGGGGGAGCCTACGAGCAGTACTTC. Using reference TRBV30 and TRBJ2-7 for the parts outside the CDR3, the full variable domain is SQTIHQWPATLVQPVGSPLSLECTVEGTSNPNLYWYRQAAGRGLQLLFYSVGIGQISSEVPQNLSASRPQDRQFILSSKKLLLSDSGFYLCAWSVVAGGAYEQYFGPGTRLTVT.

V usage is TRBV29-1 and J usage is TRBJ2-2; D is undetermined. The CDR3 runs 13 residues. Germline V gives CDR1 SQVTM, CDR2 ANQGSEA. Trimming left V 0 bases short and J 3 bases short, with 5 bases between. The CDR3 DNA reads TGCAGCGTTGAAGATCCTTACACCGGGGAGCTGTTTTTT. Translation: CSVEDPYTGELFF.

This chain connects TRBV12-3 or TRBV12-4 to TRBJ2-7; D possibly corresponds to TRBD1 (5 bases). This CDR3 region has 12 residues. The ends were cut back, 5 bases at V and 3 bases at J, with 8 bases in the middle. CDR3 sequence (DNA): TGTGCCAGCAGTCCGACAGTCTACGAGCAGTACTTC. Its protein is CASSPTVYEQYF.